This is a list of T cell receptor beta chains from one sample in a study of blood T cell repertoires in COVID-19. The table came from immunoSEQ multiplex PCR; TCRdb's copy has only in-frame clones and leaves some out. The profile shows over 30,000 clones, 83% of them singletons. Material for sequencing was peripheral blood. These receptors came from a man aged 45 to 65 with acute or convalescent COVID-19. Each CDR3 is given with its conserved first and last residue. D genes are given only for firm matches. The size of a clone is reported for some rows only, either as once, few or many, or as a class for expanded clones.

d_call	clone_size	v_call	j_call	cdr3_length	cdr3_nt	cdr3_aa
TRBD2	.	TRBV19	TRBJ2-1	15	TGTGCCAGTAGTATCCTAGCGGGGGGGCGGAATGAGCAGTTCTTC	CASSILAGGRNEQFF
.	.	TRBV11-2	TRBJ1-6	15	TGTGCCAGCACCCAGTCCGAGACTTATAATTCACCCCTCCACTTT	CASTQSETYNSPLHF
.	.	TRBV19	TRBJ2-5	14	TGTGCCAGTAGTAGAGTGGGCCTCCAAGAGACCCAGTACTTC	CASSRVGLQETQYF
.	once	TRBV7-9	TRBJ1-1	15	TGTGCCAGCAGCTTGGGGTGGGGCATGAACACTGAAGCTTTCTTT	CASSLGWGMNTEAFF
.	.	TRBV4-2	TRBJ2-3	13	TGTGCCAGCAGCCAAGGGGGGCCAGATACGCAGTATTTT	CASSQGGPDTQYF
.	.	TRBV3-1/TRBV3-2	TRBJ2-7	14	TGTGCCAGCAGCCAAGATCGGGGGATCTACGAGCAGTACTTC	CASSQDRGIYEQYF
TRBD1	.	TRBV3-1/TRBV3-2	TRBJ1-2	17	TGTGCCAGCAGCCAAGATTACTCGGGCAGGGGGAGTAATGGCTACACCTTC	CASSQDYSGRGSNGYTF
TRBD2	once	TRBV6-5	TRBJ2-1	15	TGTGCCAGCAGGTCTAGCGGGGCCTCCTACAATGAGCAGTTCTTC	CASRSSGASYNEQFF
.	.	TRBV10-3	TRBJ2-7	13	TGTGCCATCAGTAAGGCAGGGACCTACGAGCAGTACTTC	CAISKAGTYEQYF
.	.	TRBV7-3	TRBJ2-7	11	TGTGCCAGCAGCTTCACCTACGAGCAGTACTTC	CASSFTYEQYF
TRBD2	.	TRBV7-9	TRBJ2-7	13	TGTGCCAGCAGCCAGCGGGACTACCCGGAGCAGTACTTC	CASSQRDYPEQYF
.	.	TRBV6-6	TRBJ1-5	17	TGTGCCAGCAGTCAACGATACAGGGACCTTTCCAATCAGCCCCAGCATTTT	CASSQRYRDLSNQPQHF
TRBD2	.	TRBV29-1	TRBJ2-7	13	TGCAGCGTTGTACCTAGCGGGAGCTACGAGCAGTACTTC	CSVVPSGSYEQYF
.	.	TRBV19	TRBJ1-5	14	TGTGCCAGTGATGGAGGCAGGCTGACCCCGCCCCAGCATTTT	CASDGGRLTPPQHF
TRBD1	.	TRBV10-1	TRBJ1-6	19	TGCGCCAGCCAGATAAAAAAATGTCCCGGGACAGGGTTTAATTCACCCCTCCACTTT	CASQIKKCPGTGFNSPLHF
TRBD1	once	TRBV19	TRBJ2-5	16	TGTGCCAGTAGTACGGGACAGGGGGCGGGAAGAGAGACCCAGTACTTC	CASSTGQGAGRETQYF
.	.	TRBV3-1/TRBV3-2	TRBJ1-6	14	TGTGCCAGCAGCTTTGACAGCTATAATTCACCCCTCCACTTT	CASSFDSYNSPLHF
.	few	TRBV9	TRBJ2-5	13	TGTGCCAGCAGCGTAGGAACCGGAGAGACCCAGTACTTC	CASSVGTGETQYF
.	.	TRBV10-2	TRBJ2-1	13	TGCGCCAGCAGTTGGTTGACATACAATGAGCAGTTCTTC	CASSWLTYNEQFF
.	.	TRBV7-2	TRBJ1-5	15	TGTGCCAGCAGCTTAGGGGGCAGGGGAGTTCAGCCCCAGCATTTT	CASSLGGRGVQPQHF
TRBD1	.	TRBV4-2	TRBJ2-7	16	TGTGCCAGCAGCCAAGATTGGGGACAGGGCTTCTACGAGCAGTACTTC	CASSQDWGQGFYEQYF
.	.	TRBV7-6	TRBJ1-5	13	TGTGCCAGCAGCGGTCCAGGCAATCAGCCCCAGCATTTT	CASSGPGNQPQHF
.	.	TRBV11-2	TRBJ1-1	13	TGTGCCAGCAGCTTAGTAGGGGCAGGGGCAGCTTTCTTT	CASSLVGAGAAFF
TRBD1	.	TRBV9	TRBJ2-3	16	TGTGCCAGCAACACCAAGGGACAGGGGGGATCGGATACGCAGTATTTT	CASNTKGQGGSDTQYF
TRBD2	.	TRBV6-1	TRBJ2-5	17	TGTGCCAGCAGTGAATCGGGACTAGCGGGGGGTTTAGAGACCCAGTACTTC	CASSESGLAGGLETQYF
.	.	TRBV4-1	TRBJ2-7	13	TGCGCCAGCAGCCAAGATCAGGGTTACGAGCAGTACTTC	CASSQDQGYEQYF
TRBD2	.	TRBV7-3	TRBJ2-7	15	TGTGCCAGCAGCTTAAACGGGGGGAACCACTACGAGCAGTACTTC	CASSLNGGNHYEQYF
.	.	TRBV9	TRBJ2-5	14	TGTGCCAGCAGCGTAGTTGGAGGGGCCGAGACCCAGTACTTC	CASSVVGGAETQYF
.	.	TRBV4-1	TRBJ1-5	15	TGCGCCAGCAACCAAGAGACGGGAGGGAAACAGCCCCAGCATTTT	CASNQETGGKQPQHF
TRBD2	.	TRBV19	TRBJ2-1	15	TGTGCCAGTAGTTCTCTAGCGGGCTCCTACAATGAGCAGTTCTTC	CASSSLAGSYNEQFF
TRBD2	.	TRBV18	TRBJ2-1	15	TGTGCCAGCTCAGCGACTAGCGGGATCGGGAGTGAGCAGTTCTTC	CASSATSGIGSEQFF
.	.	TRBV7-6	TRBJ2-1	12	TGTGCCAGCAGCTCCGCGTATGGTGAGCAGTTCTTC	CASSSAYGEQFF
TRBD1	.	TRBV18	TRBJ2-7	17	TGTGCCAGCTCACCGCTTTTGGGACAGGGGAGCATTAGGGAGCAGTACTTC	CASSPLLGQGSIREQYF
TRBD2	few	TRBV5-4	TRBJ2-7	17	TGTGCCAGCAGCTTGACTAGCGGGAGCTTTTCGTCCTACGAGCAGTACTTC	CASSLTSGSFSSYEQYF
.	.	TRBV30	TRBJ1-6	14	TGTGCCTGGAGTGTGGCAGGCCGAAATTCACCCCTCCACTTT	CAWSVAGRNSPLHF
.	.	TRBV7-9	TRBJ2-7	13	TGTGCCAGCAGCCACCCGGCTCTAGACGAGCAGTACTTC	CASSHPALDEQYF
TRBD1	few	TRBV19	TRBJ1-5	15	TGTGCCAGTAGTATGTCACAGGGGGGGAATCAGCCCCAGCATTTT	CASSMSQGGNQPQHF
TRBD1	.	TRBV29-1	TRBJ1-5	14	TGCAGCGTCCGACAGGGCCCTTACAATCAGCCCCAGCATTTT	CSVRQGPYNQPQHF
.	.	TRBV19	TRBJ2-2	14	TGTGCCAGTAGTGCTGTGGCAGCGCGCGGGGAGCTGTTTTTT	CASSAVAARGELFF
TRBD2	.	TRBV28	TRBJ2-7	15	TGTGCCAGCAGTTTCCGGGAGGACTTTTCCTACGAGCAGTACTTC	CASSFREDFSYEQYF
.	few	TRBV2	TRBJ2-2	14	TGTGCCAGCAGTGCCCAGCGGCACACCGGGGAGCTGTTTTTT	CASSAQRHTGELFF
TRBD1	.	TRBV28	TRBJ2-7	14	TGTGCCAGCAGTGTGACAGGGTTTTTTGGCGAGCAGTACTTC	CASSVTGFFGEQYF